This T cell receptor (beta chain) comes out of a study of identical twins. Comment on this clonotype: Its antigen is unidentified.

Findings of the study overall: It was out-of-frame TCR alpha sharing in monozygotic twins that models underestimated. For zero-insertion analyses, partial confounding could come from invariant MAIT and iNKT cells.

Template switching added a universal primer site, and cDNA bore unique molecular identifiers. One entry per CDR3 protein, called by TCRdb with MiXCR from the 5' RACE reads. This sample carries 450,000 or so distinct CDR3 sequences, about 18% of them seen once, and the ten largest clones take 12%. Only healthy Caucasians were enrolled as donors. Between the trimmed V and J ends, which lost 0 bases and 2 bases, there was a span of 12 bases. The CDR3 loop spans 15 amino acids. Germline V gene lookup returns CDR1 DFQATT and CDR2 SNEGSKA (reference sequence). V usage is TRBV20-1 and J usage is TRBJ2-3; TRBD1 might be the D (5 bases). This clonotype was obtained from a man aged 50 to 60 in good health. The sequencing sample was made of naive T cells sorted from blood. This CDR3 reads CSARETGGVTDTQYF. The CDR3, as DNA: TGCAGTGCTAGAGAAACAGGCGGAGTCACAGATACGCAGTATTTT.